The present TCR beta chain was sequenced within a study of chemoradiotherapy in HPV16-positive cancers. Regarding the study as a whole: Candidate HPV-specific clones and E7-related TCR motifs grew in tumor during treatment. In HPV16-positive patients, HPV-responsive T-cell expansion tracked better recurrence-free survival. The functional HPV-specific definition rests on just two HPV16-positive patients.

With respect to this clone: Its specificity is unknown.

V shed 4 bases, J shed 8 bases, and the junction held 11 bases outside the gene matches. The CDR3 extends over 16 amino acids. Germline V CDR1 and CDR2: LNHDA, SQIVND (reference sequence). Sequencing used immunoSEQ multiplex PCR; TCRdb keeps in-frame clones, though not all of them. The sample gives approximately 12,000 clones, 81% of which show up once; 1.1% is in the top ten. The receptor was derived from a human donor with HPV-associated anogenital cancer. The rearrangement uses TRBV19 and TRBJ1-4; 9 bases match TRBD1. This sample was obtained from a patient who underwent chemoradiotherapy. DNA of the CDR3: TGTGCCAGTAGTACCCGGGGACAGGGTGGTGGCGAAAAACTGTTTTTT. Its protein is CASSTRGQGGGEKLFF.